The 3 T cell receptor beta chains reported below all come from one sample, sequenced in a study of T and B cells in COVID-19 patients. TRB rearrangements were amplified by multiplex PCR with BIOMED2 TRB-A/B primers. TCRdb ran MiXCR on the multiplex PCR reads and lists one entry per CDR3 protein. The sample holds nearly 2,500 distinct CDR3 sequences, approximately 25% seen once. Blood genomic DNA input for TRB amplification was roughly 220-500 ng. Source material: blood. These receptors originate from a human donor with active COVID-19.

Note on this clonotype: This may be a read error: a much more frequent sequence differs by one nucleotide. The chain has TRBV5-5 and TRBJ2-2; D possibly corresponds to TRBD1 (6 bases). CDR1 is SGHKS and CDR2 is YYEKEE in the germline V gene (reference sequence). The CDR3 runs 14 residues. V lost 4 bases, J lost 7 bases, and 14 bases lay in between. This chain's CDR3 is CASSRTVGNGELFF. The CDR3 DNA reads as TGTGCCAGCAGCCGGACAGTGGGCAACGGGGAGCTGTTTTTT.

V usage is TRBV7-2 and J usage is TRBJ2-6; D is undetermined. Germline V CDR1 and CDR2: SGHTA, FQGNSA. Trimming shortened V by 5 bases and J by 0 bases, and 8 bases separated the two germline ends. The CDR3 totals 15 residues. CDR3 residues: CASSPSGSGANVLTF. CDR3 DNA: TGTGCCAGCAGCCCGTCCGGCTCTGGGGCCAACGTCCTGACTTTC.

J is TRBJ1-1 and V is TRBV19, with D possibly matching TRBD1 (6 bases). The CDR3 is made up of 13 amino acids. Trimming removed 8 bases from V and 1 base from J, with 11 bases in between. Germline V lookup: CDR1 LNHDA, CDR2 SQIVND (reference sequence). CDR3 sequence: CASGRGRNTEAFF. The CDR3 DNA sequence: TGTGCCAGTGGTAGGGGGAGGAACACTGAAGCTTTCTTT.